Below are 27 T cell receptor beta chains sequenced from a single sample in a study of blood T cell repertoires in COVID-19. Only in-frame clones appear in the TCRdb table, and some are missing; sequencing was by immunoSEQ multiplex PCR. The profile shows 70,000 to 90,000 clones, approximately 78% of them singletons. The sample comprised peripheral blood. These receptors were taken from a woman of 80 years or more with acute or convalescent COVID-19.

This clone occurred a few times. The chain recombines TRBV4-1 with TRBJ1-1; no clear D gene. CDR1 and CDR2 from the germline V gene are MGHRA and YSYEKL. The CDR3 consists of 13 residues. V gave up 1 base and J gave up 4 bases, with 7 bases separating them. CDR3 sequence (DNA): TGCGCCAGCAGCCAAGTTCGGTCCACTGAAGCTTTCTTT. Translating it yields CASSQVRSTEAFF.

This clone appeared a single time. The rearrangement joins TRBV19 to TRBJ1-5; unclear D gene. Trimming took 4 bases from V and 0 from J, leaving 13 bases between them. Germline V gene sequence: CDR1 LNHDA, CDR2 SQIVND (reference sequence). This CDR3 region has 16 residues. The CDR3 nucleotides are TGTGCCAGTAGTACCATCACCAGAGGTAGCAATCAGCCCCAGCATTTT. Its translation is CASSTITRGSNQPQHF.

This sequence joins TRBV7-8 and TRBJ2-1; 7 bases agree with TRBD1. Germline V gene lookup returns CDR1 SGHVS and CDR2 FQNEAQ. The V segment lost 4 bases and the J segment 4 bases; nucleotides outside the gene matches: 7. This CDR3 contains 15 residues. The CDR3 bases are TGTGCCAGCAGCTCAGGACAGGTCGTTTACAATGAGCAGTTCTTC. Encoded protein: CASSSGQVVYNEQFF.

This chain joins TRBV5-6 and TRBJ2-1; D is perhaps TRBD1 (6 bases). CDR3 length: 15 residues. CDR1 and CDR2 from the germline V gene are SGHDT and YYEEEE. The V and J ends lost 4 bases and 1 base respectively, with 12 bases between them. The CDR3 reads CASSPGQGSYNEQFF. As DNA, the CDR3 is TGTGCCAGCAGCCCCGGCCAGGGGTCCTACAATGAGCAGTTCTTC.

The V and J genes are TRBV2 and TRBJ2-7, with 12 bases lining up with TRBD2. V lost 7 bases to trimming and J lost 1 base; unmatched junction nucleotides: 11. CDR3 length: 17 residues. Germline CDR1 SNHLY, CDR2 FYNNEI. CDR3 protein: CASTGGGGLAGSYEQYF. In DNA form, the CDR3 reads TGTGCCAGCACCGGAGGAGGAGGACTAGCGGGATCCTACGAGCAGTACTTC.

This chain links TRBV5-4 with TRBJ1-2; D perhaps matches TRBD1 (6 bases). Trimming left V 4 bases short and J 6 bases short, with 10 bases between. Germline CDR1 reads SGHNT; CDR2 reads YYREEE (reference sequence). There are 12 residues in the CDR3. The DNA of the CDR3 is TGTGCCAGCAGCCGAGGGGGAGATGGCTACACCTTC. It codes for CASSRGGDGYTF. Full variable domain (rest looked up from reference TRBV5-4 and TRBJ1-2): ETGVTQSPTHLIKTRGQQVTLRCSSQSGHNTVSWYQQALGQGPQFIFQYYREEENGRGNFPPRFSGLQFPNYSSELNVNALELDDSALYLCASSRGGDGYTFGSGTRLTVV.

The chain has TRBV25-1 and TRBJ2-3, with D possibly matching TRBD1 (6 bases). The V gene lost 8 bases and the J gene lost 1 base, with 10 bases spanning the gap. Germline CDR1 and CDR2: MGHDK and SYGVNS. CDR3 length: 13 amino acids. Here the CDR3 reads CASGGAGTDTQYF. The CDR3 region has the DNA TGTGCCAGCGGGGGCGCCGGCACAGATACGCAGTATTTT.

The genes are TRBV25-1 and TRBJ1-2, with D hard to call. This CDR3 comprises 12 residues. CDR1 and CDR2 from the germline V gene are MGHDK and SYGVNS. With 5 bases removed from V and 7 bases from J, the gap between germline ends came to 11 bases. The CDR3 DNA follows: TGTGCCAGCAGTCCTGACATTGGTGGCTACACCTTC. This codes for CASSPDIGGYTF.

This rearrangement joins TRBV20-1 to TRBJ1-1, with unresolved D. The CDR3 is 10 residues long. Germline V gives CDR1 DFQATT, CDR2 SNEGSKA (reference sequence). As DNA, the CDR3 is TGCAGGGCGGGGAACACTGAAGCTTTCTTT. Translation: CRAGNTEAFF.

The CDR3 DNA reads as TGCGCCAGCAGCCAAGTAGAGGAAACACCCCAGCATTTT. It yields the protein CASSQVEETPQHF. The gene calls are TRBV4-1 and TRBJ1-5; D unresolved. Germline values: CDR1 MGHRA, CDR2 YSYEKL. V was cut by 1 base and J by 10 bases, with 11 bases left in between. The CDR3 runs 13 residues.

V gene TRBV12-3 or TRBV12-4 combines with J gene TRBJ2-3; D ambiguous. The CDR3 extends over 13 amino acids. Trimming cost V 2 bases and J 4 bases, with 7 bases left between them. This CDR3 reads CASSLRSPDTQYF. The DNA for the CDR3 is TGTGCCAGCAGTTTAAGGAGCCCAGATACGCAGTATTTT.

In this sample, this clone turned up a few times. This sequence joins TRBV3-1 (or the pseudogene TRBV3-2) and TRBJ2-5, with D perhaps TRBD2 (6 bases). CDR3 size: 13 residues. V was trimmed by 5 bases and J by 5 bases, leaving 12 bases between them. The germline CDR1 and CDR2 sequences are LGHDT and YNNKEL (reference sequence). The CDR3 DNA reads TGTGCCAGCAGCGCCCCGGGGGTGGAGACCCAGTACTTC. It codes for CASSAPGVETQYF.

As DNA, the CDR3 is TGTGCCAGCAAACCGGGACTAACACAAGAGACCCAGTACTTC. It codes for CASKPGLTQETQYF. The chain joins TRBV2 to TRBJ2-5; 7 positions agree with TRBD2. CDR3 length equals 14 residues. Trimming cost V 7 bases and J 2 bases; bases outside gene matches: 7. Germline CDR1 and CDR2: SNHLY and FYNNEI.

This clone has just a few counts. CDR3 sequence: CASSRDRVYGYTF. In DNA form, the CDR3 reads TGTGCCAGTAGTCGTGACAGGGTCTATGGCTACACCTTC. The rearrangement joins TRBV19 to TRBJ1-2; 7 bases agree with TRBD1. The CDR3 extends over 13 amino acids. Germline V lookup: CDR1 LNHDA, CDR2 SQIVND (reference sequence). V lost 5 bases and J lost 4; bases outside the gene matches: 4.

The chain couples TRBV14 to TRBJ2-1; 9 nucleotides agree with TRBD1. With V trimmed by 4 bases and J by 1 base, 2 bases remained unmatched. This CDR3 comprises 15 residues. The germline gives CDR1 SGHDN, CDR2 FVKESK. This chain's CDR3 is CASSRDRGSYNEQFF. The CDR3 DNA is TGTGCCAGCAGCCGAGACAGGGGGTCCTACAATGAGCAGTTCTTC.

V and J are TRBV6-5 and TRBJ1-2; possible D gene TRBD1, 6 bases. The CDR3 contains 14 residues. CDR1 is MNHEY and CDR2 is SVGAGI in the germline V gene. V lost 6 bases to trimming and J lost 0 bases, with 11 bases between them. The CDR3 sequence is CASSWTATNYGYTF. DNA for the CDR3: TGTGCCAGCAGCTGGACAGCCACTAACTATGGCTACACCTTC.

The chain combines TRBV2 with TRBJ2-2; 10 nucleotides align to TRBD2. The CDR3 has 15 residues. Germline V gene sequence: CDR1 SNHLY, CDR2 FYNNEI. V shed 6 bases and J 0 bases; nucleotides not matched to a gene: 1. CDR3 in amino acids: CASSLAGANTGELFF. CDR3 coding DNA: TGTGCCAGCAGCCTAGCGGGAGCGAACACCGGGGAGCTGTTTTTT.

This sequence joins TRBV3-1 (or the pseudogene TRBV3-2) and TRBJ1-3; 9 bases are a match to TRBD1. Losses at the gene ends were 8 bases for V and 8 bases for J; bases not matched to a gene: 7. Germline-derived CDR1 and CDR2 are LGHDT and YNNKEL (reference sequence). This CDR3 has 13 residues. The CDR3 DNA sequence: TGTGCCAGCGGACCACAGGGGGCGGACACCATATATTTT. Protein sequence: CASGPQGADTIYF.

The rearrangement links TRBV3-1 (or the pseudogene TRBV3-2) to TRBJ2-5, with a weak D call TRBD2 (6 bases). V lost 3 bases to trimming and J lost 5 bases, with 10 bases between them. CDR1 LGHDT and CDR2 YNNKEL come from the germline V gene (reference sequence). The CDR3 contains 13 residues. The DNA for the CDR3 is TGTGCCAGCAGCCAGGCGGGGACGGAGACCCAGTACTTC. This translates into CASSQAGTETQYF.

The V gene is TRBV7-2, the J gene TRBJ2-4; 10 bases are shared with TRBD2. CDR3 length: 15 residues. J lost 14 bases, V lost 4 bases, and 14 bases had no gene match. The germline CDR1 and CDR2 sequences are SGHTA and FQGNSA. The CDR3 loop is CASSSPSGRAVVKYF. The CDR3, as DNA: TGTGCCAGCAGCTCACCCAGCGGGAGGGCCGTAGTGAAGTACTTC.

This chain connects TRBV11-2 to TRBJ1-2; D possibly corresponds to TRBD1 (5 bases). V lost 6 bases to trimming and J lost 7 bases, with 18 bases between them. CDR3 length: 14 residues. Germline V CDR1 and CDR2: SGHAT, FQNNGV. CDR3 in amino acids: CASRSDSTIGGYTF. CDR3 coding DNA: TGTGCCAGCAGGTCAGACAGCACAATTGGTGGCTACACCTTC.

The gene calls are TRBV5-4 and TRBJ2-7; a possible D gene is TRBD1 (5 bases). Germline lookup yields CDR1 SGHNT and CDR2 YYREEE (reference sequence). V was cut by 0 bases and J by 2 bases, with 12 bases left in between. This CDR3 contains 15 residues. Here the CDR3 reads CASSLGTLSTYEQYF. CDR3 in DNA: TGTGCCAGCAGCTTGGGGACACTCTCCACCTACGAGCAGTACTTC.

V gene TRBV3-1 (or the pseudogene TRBV3-2) combines with J gene TRBJ2-3, with 9 bases lining up with TRBD2. The CDR3 extends over 15 amino acids. J lost 3 bases, V lost 6 bases, and 7 bases had no gene match. Germline CDR1 LGHDT, CDR2 YNNKEL (reference sequence). The CDR3 DNA sequence: TGTGCCAGCAGTGGGCTAGCGGGGATGACAGATACGCAGTATTTT. Protein: CASSGLAGMTDTQYF.

The V and J genes are TRBV7-2 and TRBJ1-2, with TRBD1 matching over 7 bases. Trimming at V came to 5 bases and at J to 6 bases, leaving 6 bases not matched to a gene. Germline CDR1 is SGHTA and CDR2 is FQGNSA. The CDR3 contains 13 residues. CDR3 protein: CASSVTGVHGYTF. The CDR3 nucleotides are TGTGCCAGCAGCGTAACAGGGGTCCATGGCTACACCTTC.

This chain links TRBV18 with TRBJ1-1; D gene ambiguous. With 3 bases removed from V and 2 bases from J, the gap between germline ends came to 7 bases. The CDR3 spans 13 residues. CDR1 KGHSH and CDR2 LQKENI come from the germline V gene. This CDR3 reads CASSPSQNTEAFF. DNA of the CDR3: TGTGCCAGCTCACCGAGCCAAAACACTGAAGCTTTCTTT.

The chain combines TRBV3-1 (or the pseudogene TRBV3-2) with TRBJ2-2; D perhaps matches TRBD2 (6 bases). The CDR3 runs to 14 residues. Looked up from germline, CDR1 is LGHDT and CDR2 is YNNKEL (reference sequence). V dropped 1 base and J dropped 5 bases, with 8 bases sitting between them. The chain's CDR3 is CASSQVGGTGELFF. The CDR3 DNA reads as TGTGCCAGCAGCCAAGTAGGAGGGACCGGGGAGCTGTTTTTT.

Notes on this clone: The junction departs from the called germline gene at one end, perhaps through a read error. This chain connects TRBV27 to TRBJ2-7, with 8 bases matching TRBD2. Germline CDR1 MNHEY, CDR2 SMNVEV (reference sequence). The CDR3 is 15 amino acids. The CDR3 spells CAPYTSGRSSYEQYF. The CDR3 nucleotides read TGCGCCCCCTATACGAGCGGGAGAAGCTCCTACGAGCAGTACTTC.